The 9 T cell receptor beta chains listed next were all sequenced from one sample in a study of T cells in Graves' hyperthyroidism and ophthalmopathy. Amplified TCR beta CDR3 regions derived from RNA transcripts. The TCR CDR3 first-round RT-PCR relied on the HTBI primer set. TCRdb redid the calling of the multiplex PCR reads with MiXCR, one entry per CDR3 protein. The sample yields over 700,000 distinct CDR3 sequences, around 38% seen once. Sample: blood. These receptors were taken from a man aged 18 to 35 with Graves' hyperthyroidism.

J is TRBJ1-4 and V is TRBV20-1; 9 bases line up with TRBD1. The CDR3 runs to 14 residues. Germline CDR1 and CDR2: DFQATT and SNEGSKA (reference sequence). Trimming at V came to 7 bases and at J to 6 bases, leaving 9 bases not matched to a gene. Here the CDR3 reads CSGRQGEQYEKLFF. DNA for the CDR3: TGCAGTGGCCGACAGGGGGAACAGTATGAAAAACTGTTTTTT.

The CDR3 here is CASSSTPVGGNTIYF. The CDR3 nucleotides are TGTGCCAGCAGCTCTACTCCGGTGGGAGGAAACACCATATATTTT. The gene calls are TRBV7-9 and TRBJ1-3; D gene ambiguous. This CDR3 comprises 15 residues. The V gene lost 4 bases and the J gene lost 4 bases, with 14 bases spanning the gap. CDR1 and CDR2 from the germline V gene are SEHNR and FQNEAQ (reference sequence).

This rearrangement joins TRBV19 to TRBJ1-5, with D possibly matching TRBD1 (5 bases). The germline V gene encodes CDR1 LNHDA and CDR2 SQIVND (reference sequence). Trimming pared 5 bases from V and 11 bases from J, leaving 16 bases between. The CDR3 has 13 amino acids. The CDR3 here is CASSSGGGATQHF. The CDR3 coding sequence is TGTGCCAGTAGTTCTGGGGGGGGAGCGACCCAGCATTTT.

This clonotype turned up a few times. The V call is TRBV7-6, the J call TRBJ1-2; no reliable D call. V was trimmed by 4 bases and J by 5 bases, leaving 17 bases between them. The CDR3 length is 15 residues. Germline V CDR1 and CDR2: SGHVS, FNYEAQ. Written as DNA, the CDR3 is TGTGCCAGCAGCTCGGGGTTGGGAAATAGATATGGCTACACCTTC. Amino acids: CASSSGLGNRYGYTF.

The CDR3 DNA reads as TGTGCCAGCACGGAGAGGGTCGGCTACGAGCAGTACTTC. This translates into CASTERVGYEQYF. V usage is TRBV7-6 and J usage is TRBJ2-7; weak D call: TRBD2 (5 bases). There are 13 residues in the CDR3. Germline CDR1 and CDR2: SGHVS and FNYEAQ. V shed 7 bases and J shed 3 bases, with 13 bases lying between them.

This clonotype was observed a handful of times. J is TRBJ1-3 and V is TRBV5-8; possibly TRBD1 for D (5 bases). The germline V gene encodes CDR1 SGHTS and CDR2 YDEGEE. V was shortened by 0 bases and J by 0 bases, with 10 bases between the two germline ends. There are 16 residues in the CDR3. DNA for the CDR3: TGTGCCAGCAGCTTGGGGGACCGAATCTCTGGAAACACCATATATTTT. Amino acid sequence: CASSLGDRISGNTIYF.

This clonotype was counted only a few times. This chain connects TRBV6-5 to TRBJ2-7; D is unclear. V was pared by 8 bases and J by 0 bases, with 11 bases between. The CDR3 sequence is 13 residues long. In germline, CDR1 is MNHEY, CDR2 SVGAGI. The DNA for the CDR3 is TGTGCCAGCCGGACGCACAGCTCCTACGAGCAGTACTTC. This codes for CASRTHSSYEQYF.

Only a few counts were recorded for this clonotype. The rearrangement links TRBV4-1 to TRBJ2-6; tentative D call: TRBD1 (5 bases). V gave up 7 bases and J gave up 0 bases, with 10 bases separating them. Germline-derived CDR1 and CDR2 are MGHRA and YSYEKL. CDR3 length: 15 residues. CDR3 residues: CASTQGHSGANVLTF. The CDR3 region has the DNA TGCGCCAGCACCCAGGGCCACTCTGGGGCCAACGTCCTGACTTTC.

This clonotype has a single count. The conserved final phenylalanine or tryptophan is absent from the CDR3, which likely points to a read error. The limits of the CDR3 on the DNA are not certain, so only TCRdb's listed CDR3 is given. The rearrangement joins TRBV6-1 to TRBJ2-5. Germline lookup yields CDR1 MNHNS and CDR2 SASEGT. The CDR3 is 10 residues long, ends included. The CDR3 here is CASSERIFGL.